A single sample gave rise to the 20 T cell receptor beta chains below, sequenced in a study of siplizumab effects on memory and regulatory T cells. TCRdb keeps only in-frame clones here, not all; method: immunoSEQ multiplex PCR. This sample has 80,000 to 130,000 clones, with 94% found just once. The specimen sequenced was Tregs sorted from blood. These receptors all stem from a human donor in good health.

The V gene is TRBV6-1, the J gene TRBJ1-1, with TRBD1 identical over 7 bases. Trimming at V came to 10 bases and at J to 7 bases, leaving 9 bases not matched to a gene. The CDR3 spans 12 residues. CDR1 and CDR2 from the germline V gene are MNHNS and SASEGT. The CDR3 nucleotides are TGTGCCACCGTTTGGGGACAGCGTGAAGCTTTCTTT. Protein sequence: CATVWGQREAFF.

The chain recombines TRBV5-1 with TRBJ2-5; D is perhaps TRBD1 (5 bases). V lost 3 bases to trimming and J lost 4 bases, with 25 bases between them. This CDR3 has 18 residues. Germline CDR1 and CDR2: SGHRS and YFSETQ. The CDR3 DNA sequence: TGCGCCAGCAGCTCACCAGGGTCGTTTCGTTCGTCGATAGAGACCCAGTACTTC. Its translation: CASSSPGSFRSSIETQYF. The full variable domain, its missing parts supplied by reference TRBV5-1 and TRBJ2-5, is KAGVTQTPRYLIKTRGQQVTLSCSPISGHRSVSWYQQTPGQGLQFLFEYFSETQRNKGNFPGRFSGRQFSNSRSEMNVSTLELGDSALYLCASSSPGSFRSSIETQYFGPGTRLLVL.

The V and J genes are TRBV6-5 and TRBJ2-1, with TRBD2 matching 9 bases. The trim removed 6 bases at V and 3 bases at J, leaving 3 bases unmatched. CDR3 length equals 14 residues. Germline CDR1 and CDR2: MNHEY and SVGAGI. DNA for the CDR3: TGTGCCAGCAGACTAGCGGGCCGCTACAATGAGCAGTTCTTC. It specifies CASRLAGRYNEQFF.

This chain connects TRBV30 to TRBJ2-3; D is possibly TRBD1 (5 bases). CDR1 is GTSNPN, CDR2 SVGIG, per germline (reference sequence). This CDR3 contains 16 residues. Trimming cost V 7 bases and J 0 bases, with 20 bases left between them. CDR3 sequence: CAYNLGFGASTDTQYF. CDR3 DNA sequence: TGTGCCTACAATCTGGGGTTTGGGGCTAGCACAGATACGCAGTATTTT. The entire variable domain, with the rest obtained from reference TRBV30 and TRBJ2-3, is as follows: SQTIHQWPATLVQPVGSPLSLECTVEGTSNPNLYWYRQAAGRGLQLLFYSVGIGQISSEVPQNLSASRPQDRQFILSSKKLLLSDSGFYLCAYNLGFGASTDTQYFGPGTRLTVL.

The V gene is TRBV9, the J gene TRBJ1-3; D gene uncertain. CDR3 length: 16 residues. Trimming removed 0 bases at V and 0 bases at J, with 10 bases between. Germline loops: CDR1 SGDLS, CDR2 YYNGEE. The CDR3 sequence: CASSVDPGSSGNTIYF. The DNA of the CDR3 is TGTGCCAGCAGCGTAGATCCTGGCAGCTCTGGAAACACCATATATTTT.

The rearrangement links TRBV5-1 to TRBJ1-1, with TRBD1 as a possible D gene (6 bases). Germline V gene data show CDR1 as SGHRS and CDR2 as YFSETQ. The CDR3 contains 19 residues. V was clipped by 2 bases and J by 0 bases, with 23 bases between them. CDR3 region: CASSFLPRSTGNMNTEAFF. The CDR3 DNA reads TGCGCCAGCAGCTTCCTTCCCAGATCGACAGGCAACATGAACACTGAAGCTTTCTTT.

This chain connects TRBV9 to TRBJ2-7; no clear D. CDR1 is SGDLS and CDR2 is YYNGEE in the germline V gene. Trimming cost V 3 bases and J 7 bases, with 11 bases left between them. The CDR3 covers 12 residues. CDR3 sequence: CASSAYVGEQYF. DNA for the CDR3: TGTGCCAGCAGCGCGTACGTCGGAGAGCAGTACTTC. Combining the CDR3 with reference TRBV9 and TRBJ2-7 gives the whole variable domain DSGVTQTPKHLITATGQRVTLRCSPRSGDLSVYWYQQSLDQGLQFLIQYYNGEERAKGNILERFSAQQFPDLHSELNLSSLELGDSALYFCASSAYVGEQYFGPGTRLTVT.

Comments on this clone: The junction departs from the called germline gene at one end, perhaps through a read error. The chain is built from TRBV28 and TRBJ1-3; 8 bases match TRBD1. CDR3 length: 10 residues. Germline-derived CDR1 and CDR2 are MDHEN and SYDVKM. The CDR3 here is CATLQGAVHF. CDR3 DNA sequence: TGTGCCACCCTTCAGGGGGCTGTACATTTT. The whole variable domain, remainder taken from reference TRBV28 and TRBJ1-3, is DVKVTQSSRYLVKRTGEKVFLECVQDMDHENMFWYRQDPGLGLRLIYFSYDVKMKEKGDIPEGYSVSREKKERFSLILESASTNQTSMYLCATLQGAVHFGEGSWLTVV.

The rearrangement links TRBV27 to TRBJ2-1, with 7 nucleotides matching TRBD2. CDR3 length equals 18 residues. Germline values: CDR1 MNHEY, CDR2 SMNVEV (reference sequence). With V trimmed by 2 bases and J by 9 bases, 19 bases remained unmatched. For the CDR3, the DNA is TGTGCCAGCAGTTTAGCGGAGAGATGGCGAGGCGGGAGTAGTGAGCAGTTCTTC. It translates to CASSLAERWRGGSSEQFF.

This chain links TRBV7-9 with TRBJ2-4, with TRBD2 as a possible D gene (6 bases). V was clipped by 6 bases and J by 0 bases, with 12 bases between them. Germline loops: CDR1 SEHNR, CDR2 FQNEAQ (reference sequence). This CDR3 has 15 residues. The CDR3 region is CASRGEDLAKNIQYF. DNA for the CDR3: TGTGCCAGCAGGGGGGAGGACCTAGCCAAAAACATTCAGTACTTC.

The chain employs TRBV28 and TRBJ2-5; D may be TRBD1 or TRBD2 (5 bases each). The J call is in doubt because the DNA end fits TRBJ2-7 better. Germline lookup yields CDR1 MDHEN and CDR2 SYDVKM. The CDR3 is made up of 14 amino acids. This CDR3 is CASSPGDRSYEQYF. The CDR3 DNA reads as TGTGCCAGCAGTCCCGGGGACCGATCCTACGAGCAGTACTTC.

The chain combines TRBV7-8 with TRBJ2-3; D is unresolved. Germline V CDR1 and CDR2: SGHVS, FQNEAQ. Between the trimmed V and J ends, which lost 2 bases and 2 bases, there was a span of 2 bases. This CDR3 region has 12 residues. This CDR3 is CASSLHTDTQYF. The CDR3, as DNA: TGTGCCAGCAGCTTACACACAGATACGCAGTATTTT. The whole variable domain, filled in from reference TRBV7-8 and TRBJ2-3, reads GAGVSQSPRYKVAKRGQDVALRCDPISGHVSLFWYQQALGQGPEFLTYFQNEAQLDKSGLPSDRFFAERPEGSVSTLKIQRTQQEDSAVYLCASSLHTDTQYFGPGTRLTVL.

The CDR3 loop reads CASALATRQYF. In DNA form, the CDR3 reads TGCGCCAGTGCCCTAGCTACTCGGCAATATTTT. The chain couples TRBV10-1 to TRBJ2-3, with D perhaps matching TRBD2 (5 bases). V was trimmed by 9 bases and J by 15 bases, leaving 19 bases between them. CDR1 and CDR2 (germline): WNHNN, SYGVQD (reference sequence). This CDR3 region has 11 residues.

This chain uses TRBV27 with TRBJ2-7, with D hard to call. Germline CDR1 MNHEY, CDR2 SMNVEV (reference sequence). Deletions cut 6 bases from V and 0 bases from J, with 6 bases between. The CDR3 length is 12 residues. In DNA form, the CDR3 reads TGTGCCAGCAGGCCAAGCTCCTACGAGCAGTACTTC. Translation gives CASRPSSYEQYF.

V gene TRBV28 combines with J gene TRBJ2-7; D might be TRBD2 (5 bases). There are 14 residues in the CDR3. V lost 7 bases and J lost 1, with 14 bases in between. Germline V gene data show CDR1 as MDHEN and CDR2 as SYDVKM. CDR3: CASKWTLVSYEQYF. The CDR3 nucleotides read TGTGCCAGCAAATGGACTTTAGTTTCCTACGAGCAGTACTTC.

The chain uses TRBV7-9 and TRBJ1-3; D ambiguous. V was shortened by 9 bases and J by 2 bases, with 14 bases between the two germline ends. Germline-derived CDR1 and CDR2 are SEHNR and FQNEAQ (reference sequence). CDR3 length: 14 amino acids. This CDR3 is CASTKLETGNTIYF. The CDR3 DNA sequence: TGTGCCAGTACCAAGTTGGAGACTGGAAACACCATATATTTT.

The rearrangement links TRBV7-9 to TRBJ2-1, with a tentative D call TRBD2 (5 bases). V was clipped by 5 bases and J by 3 bases, with 23 bases between them. The germline V gene encodes CDR1 SEHNR and CDR2 FQNEAQ (reference sequence). The CDR3 contains 18 residues. This CDR3 reads CASSPYLVAGRIYNEQFF. CDR3 bases: TGTGCCAGCAGCCCCTATTTAGTGGCGGGTCGCATCTACAATGAGCAGTTCTTC.

The chain employs TRBV5-6 and TRBJ1-2; tentatively, D is TRBD1 (5 bases). The V gene lost 3 bases and the J gene lost 4 bases, with 25 bases spanning the gap. This CDR3 is built from 18 residues. Per germline, CDR1 SGHDT and CDR2 YYEEEE. The CDR3 sequence: CASSSPRFTGDRAYGYTF. The CDR3 DNA reads as TGTGCCAGCAGCTCGCCAAGGTTTACGGGGGATCGCGCCTATGGCTACACCTTC.

The gene calls are TRBV28 and TRBJ1-4; D might be TRBD1 (6 bases). The CDR3 is made up of 15 amino acids. Trimming pared 3 bases from V and 7 bases from J, leaving 15 bases between. Germline V gene lookup returns CDR1 MDHEN and CDR2 SYDVKM. The CDR3 DNA reads TGTGCCAGCAGTTTGAGGGGGGGAGGGAGTGAAAAACTGTTTTTT. Protein sequence: CASSLRGGGSEKLFF.

V gene TRBV7-8 combines with J gene TRBJ1-2; D remains ambiguous. The V end lost 5 bases, the J end lost 4 bases, and 17 bases lay between the germline ends. The CDR3 covers 15 residues. Germline CDR1 and CDR2: SGHVS and FQNEAQ. The CDR3 region is CASSQFKGSVYGYTF. The CDR3 nucleotides are TGTGCCAGCAGCCAATTCAAAGGGTCGGTCTATGGCTACACCTTC.